One sample yielded the 8 T cell receptor beta chains listed below, sequenced in a study of radiation and T cells in renal cell carcinoma (dated by TCRdb to the early 2020s). The method was the immunoSEQ multiplex PCR assay. TCRdb took over this immuneACCESS table, retaining in-frame rearrangements with V and J assigned. Such tables are incomplete; in checked studies, under half of the missing clones stem from an unresolved V gene, and the remainder is unexplained. Across this sample there are 85,000 to 100,000 clones, with 80% to 90% seen only once. The ten largest clones add up to over 6% of the sample. The sample's time point label, decoded: baseline pretreatment blood. The sample's treatment or condition label, in plain terms: 15 Gy SBRT to primary tumor, nephrectomy 4 weeks later. The sample consisted of blood, taken from a patient whose treatment included radiotherapy and nephrectomy. These receptor sequences come from a man in his fifties or sixties with renal cell carcinoma.

The rearrangement uses TRBV28 and TRBJ1-2; 10 positions match TRBD1. The CDR3 runs 15 residues. Germline assignment: CDR1 MDHEN and CDR2 SYDVKM. With 5 bases clipped from V and 4 bases from J, the junction kept 7 bases outside the gene matches. CDR3 protein: CASSLTTGGIYGYTF. CDR3 coding DNA: TGTGCCAGCAGTCTTACGACAGGGGGCATCTATGGCTACACCTTC.

V is TRBV19 and J is TRBJ2-3, with D unclear. The V gene's germline CDR1 is LNHDA and CDR2 SQIVND (reference sequence). The V end was cut by 3 bases, the J end by 2 bases, with 6 bases between. The CDR3 length is 13 residues. CDR3 coding DNA: TGTGCCAGTAGTATTTTCAACACAGATACGCAGTATTTT. It encodes CASSIFNTDTQYF.

The V gene is TRBV7-2, the J gene TRBJ2-3; D uncertain. There are 14 residues in the CDR3. V lost 6 bases, J lost 2 bases, and 12 bases lay in between. The germline V gene has CDR1 SGHTA and CDR2 FQGNSA. CDR3 sequence reads: CASRSRLTTDTQYF. The CDR3 DNA reads TGTGCCAGCAGGTCCAGACTGACCACAGATACGCAGTATTTT.

The rearrangement uses TRBV29-1 and TRBJ1-2; 9 bases line up with TRBD1. With 4 bases clipped from V and 5 bases from J, the junction kept 14 bases outside the gene matches. The germline V gene has CDR1 SQVTM and CDR2 ANQGSEA. This CDR3 contains 16 residues. CDR3 amino acids: CSVADPDRGVGYGYTF. The CDR3 region has the DNA TGCAGCGTTGCTGACCCTGACAGGGGGGTAGGGTATGGCTACACCTTC.

This clone appeared a single time. V gene TRBV6-5 combines with J gene TRBJ1-1; D may be TRBD1 (6 bases). The CDR3 consists of 15 residues. Deletions cut 10 bases from V and 4 bases from J, with 22 bases between. Per the germline V gene, CDR1 is MNHEY and CDR2 is SVGAGI. The CDR3 loop is CATLTEGGIGTEAFF. The CDR3, as DNA: TGTGCCACCCTTACGGAGGGGGGAATCGGCACTGAAGCTTTCTTT.

In DNA form, the CDR3 reads TGTGCCAGCAGCTTATGGGCGGGAGGGTCGGAGACCCAGTACTTC. Amino acid sequence: CASSLWAGGSETQYF. The V gene is TRBV7-8, the J gene TRBJ2-5; 9 bases are a match to TRBD2. The junction had 6 bases not matched to a gene; V was cut back by 2 bases and J by 5 bases. In germline, CDR1 is SGHVS, CDR2 FQNEAQ. This CDR3 region has 15 residues.

V gene TRBV4-1 combines with J gene TRBJ1-2; 8 bases map to TRBD1. V shed 1 base, J shed 4 bases, and the junction held 5 bases outside the gene matches. The CDR3 runs to 15 residues. In germline, CDR1 is MGHRA, CDR2 YSYEKL. Here the CDR3 reads CASSQGGTGGYGYTF. CDR3 sequence (DNA): TGCGCCAGCAGCCAAGGTGGGACAGGAGGCTATGGCTACACCTTC.

The V and J genes are TRBV6-5 and TRBJ1-2, with 9 bases that match TRBD1. V lost 6 bases and J lost 6; bases outside the gene matches: 8. Germline values: CDR1 MNHEY, CDR2 SVGAGI. The CDR3 is 14 residues long. The CDR3: CASRPGQGRDGYTF. The DNA for the CDR3 is TGTGCCAGCAGACCCGGACAGGGGAGGGATGGCTACACCTTC.